One and the same sample provided the 23 T cell receptor beta chains below, sequenced in a study of T cell responses to AZD1222 COVID-19 vaccine. Libraries were prepared by immunoSEQ multiplex PCR; TCRdb keeps only in-frame clonotypes and omits some of them. The sample contains approximately 130,000 clones, 90% of which appear only once. Source: peripheral blood, taken on day 0 of AZD1222 vaccination. These receptors were obtained from an adult in good health.

The J gene is TRBJ2-7, the V gene TRBV23-1; TRBD2 matches 9 bases. TRBV23-1 is an ORF; its function is uncertain. The CDR3 loop spans 19 amino acids. The junction had 21 bases not matched to a gene; V was cut back by 4 bases and J by 5 bases. For the CDR3, the DNA is TGCGCCAGCAGTCGAGCGTCGGCGGGAGGGTGGACCGAAGTCGACGAGCAGTACTTC. Translating gives CASSRASAGGWTEVDEQYF.

The CDR3 nucleotides read TGTGCCAGCAACCTAAGGGGAGGGGGAGAGGTGGATGGCTACACCTTC. It specifies CASNLRGGGEVDGYTF. The chain recombines TRBV28 with TRBJ1-2, with D perhaps matching TRBD1 (6 bases). V was clipped by 7 bases and J by 6 bases, with 24 bases between them. The germline V gene encodes CDR1 MDHEN and CDR2 SYDVKM. CDR3 length equals 16 residues.

The J gene is TRBJ2-7, the V gene TRBV11-2; the D call may be TRBD1 or TRBD2 (5 bases each). The CDR3 spans 12 residues. V dropped 5 bases and J dropped 4 bases, with 9 bases sitting between them. The germline V gene has CDR1 SGHAT and CDR2 FQNNGV. CDR3 DNA: TGTGCCAGCAGCCCAGGGACGTACGAGCAGTACTTC. This sequence encodes CASSPGTYEQYF.

This rearrangement joins TRBV7-9 to TRBJ2-7, with TRBD1 identical over 8 bases. Germline V gives CDR1 SEHNR, CDR2 FQNEAQ (reference sequence). CDR3 length equals 14 residues. The V and J ends lost 4 bases and 3 bases, in that order; junction bases with no gene match: 5. The CDR3 spells CASSSRTGSYEQYF. In nucleotides, the CDR3 is TGTGCCAGCAGCTCCCGGACAGGGAGCTACGAGCAGTACTTC. The full variable domain, rest sourced from reference TRBV7-9 and TRBJ2-7, is DTGVSQNPRHKITKRGQNVTFRCDPISEHNRLYWYRQTLGQGPEFLTYFQNEAQLEKSRLLSDRFSAERPKGSFSTLEIQRTEQGDSAMYLCASSSRTGSYEQYFGPGTRLTVT.

This chain uses TRBV27 with TRBJ2-1; the match to TRBD2 covers 11 bases. V dropped 8 bases and J dropped 6; count of bases not matched to a gene: 6. Germline CDR1 reads MNHEY; CDR2 reads SMNVEV (reference sequence). This CDR3 is 14 amino acids long. For the CDR3, the DNA is TGTGCCAGCCGTGGGACTAGCGGACTCAATGAGCAGTTCTTC. Translated: CASRGTSGLNEQFF.

This chain connects TRBV19 to TRBJ1-5, with no clear D. Trimming shortened V by 4 bases and J by 7 bases, and 5 bases separated the two germline ends. This CDR3 comprises 11 residues. Germline CDR1 and CDR2: LNHDA and SQIVND (reference sequence). The CDR3 sequence: CASSKGQPQHF. The CDR3 region has the DNA TGTGCCAGTAGTAAAGGGCAGCCCCAGCATTTT.

The genes are TRBV30 and TRBJ2-1; D ambiguous. The germline V and J ends were trimmed by 4 bases and 1 base, with 8 bases remaining between them. The CDR3 runs 13 residues. Germline values: CDR1 GTSNPN, CDR2 SVGIG (reference sequence). The CDR3 DNA reads TGTGCCTGGACTTATACTTCCTACAATGAGCAGTTCTTC. This translates into CAWTYTSYNEQFF.

The rearrangement uses TRBV2 and TRBJ2-1; D is undetermined. From germline, CDR1 is SNHLY and CDR2 FYNNEI. This CDR3 has 14 amino acids. The V end was cut by 4 bases, the J end by 4 bases, with 11 bases between. CDR3 in amino acids: CASSVNGAYNEQFF. CDR3 nucleotide sequence: TGTGCCAGCAGTGTCAACGGTGCATACAATGAGCAGTTCTTC.

This chain connects TRBV5-4 to TRBJ1-4; a possible D gene is TRBD1 (5 bases). V was shortened by 4 bases and J by 4 bases, with 5 bases between the two germline ends. The CDR3 contains 12 residues. From germline, CDR1 is SGHNT and CDR2 YYREEE (reference sequence). Written as DNA, the CDR3 is TGTGCCAGCAGCAGGGGTAATGAAAAACTGTTTTTT. Protein product: CASSRGNEKLFF.

V is TRBV9 and J is TRBJ2-2; D unclear. CDR1 is SGDLS, CDR2 YYNGEE, per germline. The CDR3 is made up of 15 amino acids. Trimming left V 1 base short and J 2 bases short, with 9 bases between. The CDR3 here is CASSVRPDNTGELFF. The DNA of the CDR3 is TGTGCCAGCAGCGTAAGGCCCGACAACACCGGGGAGCTGTTTTTT.

On this clone itself: In the same sample, other DNA sequences code for this CDR3. The CDR3 region is CASSLAGGSGNTIYF. In nucleotides, the CDR3 is TGCGCCAGCAGCTTGGCGGGGGGATCCGGAAACACCATATATTTT. The chain joins TRBV5-1 to TRBJ1-3; perhaps TRBD1 as D (5 bases). V lost 0 bases to trimming and J lost 4 bases, with 11 bases between them. Germline lookup yields CDR1 SGHRS and CDR2 YFSETQ. The CDR3 runs to 15 residues.

The chain combines TRBV25-1 with TRBJ1-6; D unresolved. Germline-derived CDR1 and CDR2 are MGHDK and SYGVNS. Trimming shortened V by 3 bases and J by 9 bases, and 6 bases separated the two germline ends. The CDR3 spans 12 residues. The CDR3 loop is CASSDPGSPLHF. For the CDR3, the DNA is TGTGCCAGCAGTGACCCGGGTTCACCCCTCCACTTT.

The chain links TRBV2 to TRBJ1-6, with 7 bases aligning to TRBD1. The CDR3 loop spans 13 amino acids. With V trimmed by 7 bases and J by 7 bases, 4 bases remained unmatched. Per germline, CDR1 SNHLY and CDR2 FYNNEI. The CDR3 here is CASIQGRNSPLHF. The CDR3 nucleotides read TGTGCCAGCATACAGGGGCGGAATTCACCCCTCCACTTT.

This clone was seen a single time. The chain links TRBV5-1 to TRBJ1-5; D remains unclear. Looked up from germline, CDR1 is SGHRS and CDR2 is YFSETQ. The CDR3 length is 15 residues. The ends were cut back, 1 base at V and 1 base at J, with 9 bases in the middle. The CDR3 is CASSLSPGSNQPQHF. The CDR3 coding sequence is TGCGCCAGCAGCTTGAGTCCAGGAAGCAATCAGCCCCAGCATTTT.

The chain recombines TRBV28 with TRBJ1-2; D not resolved. There are 13 residues in the CDR3. Germline-derived CDR1 and CDR2 are MDHEN and SYDVKM. With 7 bases removed from V and 3 bases from J, the gap between germline ends came to 12 bases. The CDR3 DNA is TGTGCCAGCATCCCGGGAAACGACTATGGCTACACCTTC. Residues: CASIPGNDYGYTF.

The CDR3 spells CASSLGTHYNEQFF. The DNA for the CDR3 is TGCGCCAGCAGCTTGGGGACTCACTACAATGAGCAGTTCTTC. The chain couples TRBV5-1 to TRBJ2-1, with D perhaps matching TRBD2 (5 bases). The V and J ends lost 0 bases and 3 bases respectively, with 7 bases between them. The CDR3 is made up of 14 amino acids. CDR1 is SGHRS, CDR2 YFSETQ, per germline.

The chain recombines TRBV3-1 (or the pseudogene TRBV3-2) with TRBJ2-1; 7 bases are shared with TRBD2. This CDR3 is built from 14 residues. Germline V gene lookup returns CDR1 LGHDT and CDR2 YNNKEL (reference sequence). V shed 1 base, J shed 10 bases, and the junction held 7 bases outside the gene matches. CDR3 protein: CASSQVTSVEEQFF. Written as DNA, the CDR3 is TGTGCCAGCAGCCAAGTTACTAGCGTCGAGGAGCAGTTCTTC.

This chain joins TRBV30 and TRBJ2-5, with D perhaps TRBD2 (5 bases). CDR3 size: 15 residues. Germline loops: CDR1 GTSNPN, CDR2 SVGIG (reference sequence). Trimming took 3 bases from V and 4 from J, leaving 18 bases between them. The CDR3 sequence is CAWSGMIGRLETQYF. In DNA, the CDR3 is TGTGCCTGGAGCGGGATGATCGGACGGCTAGAGACCCAGTACTTC.

This clone turned up a few times. The V gene is TRBV28, the J gene TRBJ1-2; D might be TRBD1 (5 bases). Trimming took off 8 bases at V and 8 bases at J, with 27 bases between the two ends. The CDR3 loop spans 16 amino acids. Germline assignment: CDR1 MDHEN and CDR2 SYDVKM. This chain's CDR3 is CASRSLLRDGPGGYTF. DNA of the CDR3: TGTGCCAGCCGTTCCCTTCTCCGGGACGGACCTGGAGGCTACACCTTC.

This clone was observed a handful of times. This chain uses TRBV5-1 with TRBJ2-2; 12 nucleotides line up with TRBD2. J was trimmed by 1 base and V by 4 bases; bases with no gene match: 5. The CDR3 is 17 residues long. The V gene's germline CDR1 is SGHRS and CDR2 YFSETQ. The DNA for the CDR3 is TGCGCCAGCAGCCCGACGACTAGCGGGAGGAACACCGGGGAGCTGTTTTTT. Residues: CASSPTTSGRNTGELFF. Full variable domain (outside the CDR3, taken from reference TRBV5-1 and TRBJ2-2): KAGVTQTPRYLIKTRGQQVTLSCSPISGHRSVSWYQQTPGQGLQFLFEYFSETQRNKGNFPGRFSGRQFSNSRSEMNVSTLELGDSALYLCASSPTTSGRNTGELFFGEGSRLTVL.

The chain employs TRBV5-1 and TRBJ1-1; possible D gene TRBD1, 6 bases. In germline, CDR1 is SGHRS, CDR2 YFSETQ. Trimming left V 1 base short and J 5 bases short, with 15 bases between. The CDR3 length is 15 residues. CDR3 coding DNA: TGCGCCAGCAGCTTGTTAAGGGGGAAAAAAACTGAAGCTTTCTTT. It encodes CASSLLRGKKTEAFF.

This clone has only a few counts. This sequence joins TRBV7-9 and TRBJ1-1; TRBD1 matches at 7 bases. The J segment lost 6 bases and the V segment lost 5 bases, leaving 15 bases of the junction unmatched. Per the germline V gene, CDR1 is SEHNR and CDR2 is FQNEAQ (reference sequence). This CDR3 has 16 residues. CDR3 protein: CASSLQAPTGWSEAFF. As DNA, the CDR3 is TGTGCCAGCAGCCTCCAAGCCCCGACAGGGTGGTCTGAAGCTTTCTTT.

This clone has a handful of counts. The V and J genes are TRBV29-1 and TRBJ1-3; no firm D call. V gave up 7 bases and J gave up 0 bases, with 13 bases separating them. From germline, CDR1 is SQVTM and CDR2 ANQGSEA. This CDR3 has 14 residues. CDR3 loop: CSAHSPSSGNTIYF. CDR3 bases: TGCAGCGCTCACTCACCGAGCTCTGGAAACACCATATATTTT.